The 26 T cell receptor beta chains below all came from one sample that was sequenced in a study of OX40 agonist ivuxolimab in advanced cancers. This table comes from immunoSEQ multiplex PCR, and its TCRdb copy is limited to in-frame clones, with some not included. The sample holds roughly 70,000 clones, about four fifths seen once. The sample here was CD4+ or CD8+ T cells sorted from blood, taken in a trial of the OX40 agonist ivuxolimab. The receptors come from an adult with an advanced solid tumor such as melanoma, head and neck, liver or kidney cancer.

The chain is built from TRBV27 and TRBJ2-2; D unclear. V lost 5 bases and J 1 base, leaving 5 bases between the germline ends. The V gene's germline CDR1 is MNHEY and CDR2 SMNVEV (reference sequence). This CDR3 is 13 amino acids long. Here the CDR3 DNA reads TGTGCCAGCAGTCCACTGAACACCGGGGAGCTGTTTTTT. Its translation: CASSPLNTGELFF.

The chain is built from TRBV4-3 and TRBJ2-1; unclear D gene. This CDR3 comprises 14 residues. V was clipped by 4 bases and J by 3 bases, with 10 bases between them. Germline lookup yields CDR1 LGHNA and CDR2 YSLEER. The CDR3 region has the DNA TGCGCCAGCAGCCCCTCCGCCTACTACAATGAGCAGTTCTTC. It codes for CASSPSAYYNEQFF.

V gene TRBV15 combines with J gene TRBJ2-3; no reliable D call. This CDR3 has 13 residues. CDR1 LNHNV and CDR2 YYDKDF come from the germline V gene (reference sequence). Trimming shortened V by 6 bases and J by 1 base, and 8 bases separated the two germline ends. In DNA, the CDR3 is TGTGCCACCAGACTCGGCGGCACAGATACGCAGTATTTT. Protein: CATRLGGTDTQYF.

This rearrangement joins TRBV19 to TRBJ2-7, with 14 bases aligning to TRBD2. The CDR3 spans 17 residues. Germline lookup yields CDR1 LNHDA and CDR2 SQIVND (reference sequence). V was clipped by 7 bases and J by 1 base; unmatched bases: 9. In DNA form, the CDR3 reads TGTGCCAGTACCATCGGGACTAGCGGGAGTGGATCCTACGAGCAGTACTTC. Translating it yields CASTIGTSGSGSYEQYF. The complete variable domain, with remaining parts taken from reference TRBV19 and TRBJ2-7, reads DGGITQSPKYLFRKEGQNVTLSCEQNLNHDAMYWYRQDPGQGLRLIYYSQIVNDFQKGDIAEGYSVSREKKESFPLTVTSAQKNPTAFYLCASTIGTSGSGSYEQYFGPGTRLTVT.

This chain connects TRBV10-3 to TRBJ1-1; 7 nucleotides match TRBD1. V shed 10 bases and J 0 bases; nucleotides not matched to a gene: 11. CDR3 length: 15 amino acids. Germline lookup yields CDR1 ENHRY and CDR2 SYGVKD. CDR3 sequence: CATTQGQAVNTEAFF. CDR3 bases: TGTGCCACCACTCAAGGACAGGCGGTGAACACTGAAGCTTTCTTT.

This chain uses TRBV4-2 with TRBJ1-6; D is unclear. Per the germline V gene, CDR1 is LGHNA and CDR2 is YNFKEQ. The CDR3 is 16 residues long. Deletions cut 0 bases from V and 0 bases from J, with 6 bases between. Here the CDR3 DNA reads TGTGCCAGCAGCCAAGATCCAGCCTCCTATAATTCACCCCTCCACTTT. Amino acids: CASSQDPASYNSPLHF.

V is TRBV27 and J is TRBJ2-2, with D maybe TRBD1 (5 bases). The CDR3 totals 14 residues. Per germline, CDR1 MNHEY and CDR2 SMNVEV (reference sequence). Deletions cut 6 bases from V and 3 bases from J, with 11 bases between. The CDR3 loop is CASRRTGYTGELFF. CDR3 bases: TGTGCCAGCAGGAGAACAGGTTACACCGGGGAGCTGTTTTTT.

The rearrangement links TRBV19 to TRBJ2-5, with TRBD2 identical over 9 bases. The CDR3 has 15 amino acids. Unmatched junction bases numbered 7, after V lost 1 base and J lost 7 bases. Germline lookup yields CDR1 LNHDA and CDR2 SQIVND (reference sequence). CDR3 residues: CASSIGRLADGTQYF. In DNA, the CDR3 is TGTGCCAGTAGTATAGGTCGACTAGCGGACGGGACCCAGTACTTC.

V is TRBV30 and J is TRBJ2-3; no definite D call. The CDR3 loop spans 13 amino acids. Trimming took 8 bases from V and 3 from J, leaving 15 bases between them. In germline, CDR1 is GTSNPN, CDR2 SVGIG (reference sequence). The CDR3 bases are TGTGCCGCTGTTGGTCCAGATACAGATACGCAGTATTTT. The encoded protein is CAAVGPDTDTQYF.

The CDR3 loop reads CASSDLPGGNTEAFF. The CDR3 DNA reads as TGTGCCAGCAGTGATCTGCCAGGGGGGAACACTGAAGCTTTCTTT. The gene calls are TRBV2 and TRBJ1-1; 7 bases are shared with TRBD1. Germline-derived CDR1 and CDR2 are SNHLY and FYNNEI. Losses at the gene ends were 3 bases for V and 1 base for J; bases not matched to a gene: 5. There are 15 residues in the CDR3.

The table lists this clone with a count of one. The chain couples TRBV27 to TRBJ2-7; possibly TRBD2 for D (6 bases). Trimming cost V 4 bases and J 5 bases, with 12 bases left between them. This CDR3 has 13 amino acids. Germline V gene data show CDR1 as MNHEY and CDR2 as SMNVEV (reference sequence). The CDR3 reads CASSSLALHEQYF. The CDR3 DNA follows: TGTGCCAGCAGTTCCCTAGCGTTGCACGAGCAGTACTTC.

This clone was seen only once. The rearrangement links TRBV5-1 to TRBJ2-7; tentatively, D is TRBD1 (6 bases). CDR3 length equals 14 residues. The V end was cut by 5 bases, the J end by 5 bases, with 17 bases between. Germline V lookup: CDR1 SGHRS, CDR2 YFSETQ. In DNA, the CDR3 is TGCGCCAGCAGGTTCCGCGGACAGTCAAACGAGCAGTACTTC. Its translation is CASRFRGQSNEQYF.

The J gene is TRBJ1-2, the V gene TRBV7-2; 7 bases line up with TRBD1. V shed 3 bases and J 2 bases; nucleotides not matched to a gene: 6. The CDR3 runs to 15 residues. The germline V gene encodes CDR1 SGHTA and CDR2 FQGNSA. The CDR3 reads CASSLNRGKNYGYTF. CDR3 sequence (DNA): TGTGCCAGCAGCTTGAACAGGGGAAAGAACTATGGCTACACCTTC.

About this clone itself: Compared with germline, one end of the junction differs, possibly owing to a read error. The rearrangement uses TRBV11-2 and TRBJ2-1; TRBD2 is a possible D gene (6 bases). This CDR3 is 12 amino acids long. Germline CDR1 SGHAT, CDR2 FQNNGV. In nucleotides, the CDR3 is TGTGCCAGCAGCTTTAGGCGGGGCCCCATGCTCTTC. Protein sequence: CASSFRRGPMLF.

V gene TRBV28 combines with J gene TRBJ2-3; 8 bases fit TRBD1. Germline V gene sequence: CDR1 MDHEN, CDR2 SYDVKM. The trim removed 5 bases at V and 1 base at J, leaving 5 bases unmatched. The CDR3 loop spans 15 amino acids. The CDR3 DNA reads as TGTGCCAGCAGTCCAACAGGGGGACGCACAGATACGCAGTATTTT. The encoded protein is CASSPTGGRTDTQYF.

This chain links TRBV7-9 with TRBJ1-4, with a weak D call TRBD1 (6 bases). CDR3 length equals 13 residues. Trimming took off 4 bases at V and 8 bases at J, with 11 bases between the two ends. CDR1 is SEHNR, CDR2 FQNEAQ, per germline (reference sequence). CDR3 DNA: TGTGCCAGCAGCTCTATCGACAGGGAAAAACTGTTTTTT. Translated, it gives CASSSIDREKLFF.

The V gene is TRBV19, the J gene TRBJ2-2, with 13 bases fitting TRBD2. V lost 3 bases and J lost 6; bases outside the gene matches: 16. This CDR3 has 20 amino acids. CDR1 LNHDA and CDR2 SQIVND come from the germline V gene (reference sequence). The CDR3 loop reads CASSILYYRLAGGGAGELFF. The CDR3 DNA is TGTGCCAGTAGTATCCTATACTACCGACTAGCGGGAGGCGGTGCCGGGGAGCTGTTTTTT.

This rearrangement joins TRBV7-2 to TRBJ1-2; D uncertain. Germline V gene sequence: CDR1 SGHTA, CDR2 FQGNSA. Trimming stripped 3 bases from V and 1 base from J, with 6 bases between. The CDR3 contains 13 residues. The CDR3 reads CASSLYSNYGYTF. As DNA, the CDR3 is TGTGCCAGCAGCTTGTACAGTAACTATGGCTACACCTTC.

This chain links TRBV10-3 with TRBJ1-2, with 10 positions matching TRBD1. CDR3 size: 14 residues. The V segment lost 6 bases and the J segment 5 bases; nucleotides outside the gene matches: 6. Germline CDR1 reads ENHRY; CDR2 reads SYGVKD. CDR3 in amino acids: CAIRPGTGDYGYTF. The CDR3 nucleotides are TGTGCCATCAGGCCGGGGACAGGGGATTATGGCTACACCTTC.

V usage is TRBV10-3 and J usage is TRBJ2-3; TRBD2 agrees at 11 bases. The length of the CDR3 is 15 residues. After removal of 10 bases from V and 4 bases from J, the junction contained 10 bases not matched to a gene. Germline CDR1 reads ENHRY; CDR2 reads SYGVKD. The CDR3 spells CATARDSGGADTQYF. Written as DNA, the CDR3 is TGTGCCACCGCCCGGGATAGCGGGGGGGCAGATACGCAGTATTTT.

This clone was picked up a small number of times. The rearrangement joins TRBV27 to TRBJ2-7; TRBD1 aligns across 7 bases. This CDR3 contains 15 residues. The V gene end was trimmed by 6 bases and the J gene end by 4 bases; junction bases not matched to a gene: 12. CDR1 is MNHEY, CDR2 SMNVEV, per germline (reference sequence). The CDR3: CASRNRGWSPYEQYF. As DNA, the CDR3 is TGTGCCAGCAGAAACAGGGGATGGTCCCCATACGAGCAGTACTTC.

The chain carries TRBV6-5 and TRBJ2-1; TRBD2 matches at 11 bases. Germline V gene lookup returns CDR1 MNHEY and CDR2 SVGAGI. CDR3 length: 15 amino acids. The trim removed 4 bases at V and 9 bases at J, leaving 8 bases unmatched. This chain's CDR3 is CASSSSLAGGVEQFF. The CDR3 DNA sequence: TGTGCCAGCAGTTCATCTCTAGCGGGGGGAGTTGAGCAGTTCTTC.

This chain links TRBV28 with TRBJ2-5; TRBD2 matches at 11 bases. Trimming at V came to 5 bases and at J to 5 bases, leaving 10 bases not matched to a gene. This CDR3 contains 16 residues. Germline V gives CDR1 MDHEN, CDR2 SYDVKM. The DNA for the CDR3 is TGTGCCAGCAGTCGAACGGGACTAGCGGACGGGGAGACCCAGTACTTC. Its protein is CASSRTGLADGETQYF.

The chain links TRBV19 to TRBJ1-5; 7 nucleotides align to TRBD1. V lost 2 bases and J lost 7; bases outside the gene matches: 11. Germline V gene lookup returns CDR1 LNHDA and CDR2 SQIVND (reference sequence). The CDR3 contains 16 residues. The CDR3 loop is CASSIRHEGRGQPQHF. The CDR3 DNA follows: TGTGCCAGTAGTATACGTCATGAAGGCAGGGGGCAGCCCCAGCATTTT.

CDR3 sequence (DNA): TGTGCCACCGACAGGGGGGGTGGCTATGGCTACACCTTC. This gives the protein CATDRGGGYGYTF. V usage is TRBV28 and J usage is TRBJ1-2; 9 nucleotides align to TRBD1. Trimming cost V 10 bases and J 4 bases; bases outside gene matches: 7. From germline, CDR1 is MDHEN and CDR2 SYDVKM. CDR3 length: 13 residues.

V is TRBV30 and J is TRBJ2-7; D gene unclear. The length of the CDR3 is 14 residues. Per the germline V gene, CDR1 is GTSNPN and CDR2 is SVGIG (reference sequence). The V end was cut by 1 base, the J end by 3 bases, with 13 bases between. Written as DNA, the CDR3 is TGTGCCTGGAGTGAGGCTGGGATAGGCTACGAGCAGTACTTC. The encoded protein is CAWSEAGIGYEQYF.